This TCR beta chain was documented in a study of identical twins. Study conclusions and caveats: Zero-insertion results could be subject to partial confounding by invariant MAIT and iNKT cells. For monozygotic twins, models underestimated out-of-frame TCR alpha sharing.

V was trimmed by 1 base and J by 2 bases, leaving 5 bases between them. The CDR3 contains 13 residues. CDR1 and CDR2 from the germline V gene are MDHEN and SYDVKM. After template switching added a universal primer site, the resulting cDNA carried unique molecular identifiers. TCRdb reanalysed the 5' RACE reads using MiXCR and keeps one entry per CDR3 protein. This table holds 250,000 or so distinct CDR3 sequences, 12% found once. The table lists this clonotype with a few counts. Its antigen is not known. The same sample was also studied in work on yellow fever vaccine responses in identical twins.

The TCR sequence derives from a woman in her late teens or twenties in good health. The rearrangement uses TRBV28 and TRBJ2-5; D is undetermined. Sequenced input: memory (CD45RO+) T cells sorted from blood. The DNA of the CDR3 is TGTGCCAGCAGTTTATTCAGTCAAGAGACCCAGTACTTC. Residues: CASSLFSQETQYF.